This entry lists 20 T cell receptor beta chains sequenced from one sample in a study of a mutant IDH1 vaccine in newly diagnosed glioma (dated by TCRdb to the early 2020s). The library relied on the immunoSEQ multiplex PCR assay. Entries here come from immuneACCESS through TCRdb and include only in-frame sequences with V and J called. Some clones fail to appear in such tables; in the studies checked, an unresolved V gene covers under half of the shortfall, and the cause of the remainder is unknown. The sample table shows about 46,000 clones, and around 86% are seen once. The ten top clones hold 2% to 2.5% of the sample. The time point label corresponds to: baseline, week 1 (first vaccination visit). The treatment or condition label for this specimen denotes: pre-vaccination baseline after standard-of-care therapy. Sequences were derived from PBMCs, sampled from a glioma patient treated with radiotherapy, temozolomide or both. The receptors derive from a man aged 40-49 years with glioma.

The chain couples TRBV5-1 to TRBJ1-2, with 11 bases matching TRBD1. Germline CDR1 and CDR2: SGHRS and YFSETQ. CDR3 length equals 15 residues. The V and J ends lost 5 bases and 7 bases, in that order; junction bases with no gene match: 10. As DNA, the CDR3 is TGCGCCAGCAGTAGTTTTTTCGGGACAGGGGGTGGCTACACCTTC. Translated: CASSSFFGTGGGYTF.

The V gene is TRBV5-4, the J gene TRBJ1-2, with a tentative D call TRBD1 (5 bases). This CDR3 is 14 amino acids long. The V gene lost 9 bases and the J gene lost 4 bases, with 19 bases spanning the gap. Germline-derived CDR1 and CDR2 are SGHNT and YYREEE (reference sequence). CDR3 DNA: TGTGCCACGACCCGAGGTGGGGCCAGCTATGGCTACACCTTC. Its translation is CATTRGGASYGYTF.

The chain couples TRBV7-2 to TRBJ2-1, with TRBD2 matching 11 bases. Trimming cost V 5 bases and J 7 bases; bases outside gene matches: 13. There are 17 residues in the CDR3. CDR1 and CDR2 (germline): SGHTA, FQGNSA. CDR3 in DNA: TGTGCCAGCAGCACCCGATTACTAGCGGGAGTTGGAAATGAGCAGTTCTTC. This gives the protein CASSTRLLAGVGNEQFF.

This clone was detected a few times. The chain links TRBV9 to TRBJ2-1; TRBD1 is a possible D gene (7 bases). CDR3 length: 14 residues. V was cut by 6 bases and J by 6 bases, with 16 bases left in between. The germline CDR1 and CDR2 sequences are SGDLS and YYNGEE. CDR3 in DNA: TGTGCCAGCAATCTGCGGGACAGAATCAATGAGCAGTTCTTC. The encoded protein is CASNLRDRINEQFF.

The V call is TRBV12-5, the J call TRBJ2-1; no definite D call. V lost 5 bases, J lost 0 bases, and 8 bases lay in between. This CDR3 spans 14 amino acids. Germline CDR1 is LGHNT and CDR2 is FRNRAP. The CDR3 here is CASGRGSSYNEQFF. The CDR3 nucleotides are TGTGCTAGTGGTCGAGGAAGCTCCTACAATGAGCAGTTCTTC.

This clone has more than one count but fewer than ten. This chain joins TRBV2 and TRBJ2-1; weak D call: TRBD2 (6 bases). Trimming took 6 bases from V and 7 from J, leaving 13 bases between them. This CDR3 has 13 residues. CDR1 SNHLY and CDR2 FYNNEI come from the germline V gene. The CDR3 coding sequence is TGTGCCAGCAGCTCGGGACTGGGGAATGAGCAGTTCTTC. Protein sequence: CASSSGLGNEQFF. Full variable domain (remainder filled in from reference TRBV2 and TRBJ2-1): EPEVTQTPSHQVTQMGQEVILRCVPISNHLYFYWYRQILGQKVEFLVSFYNNEISEKSEIFDDQFSVERPDGSNFTLKIRSTKLEDSAMYFCASSSGLGNEQFFGPGTRLTVL.

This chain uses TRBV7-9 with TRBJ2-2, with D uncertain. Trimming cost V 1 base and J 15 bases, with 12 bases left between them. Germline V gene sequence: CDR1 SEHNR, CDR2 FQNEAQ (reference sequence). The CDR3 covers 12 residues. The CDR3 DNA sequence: TGTGCCAGCAGCTTAGGACACACAGTATTGTTTTTT. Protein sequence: CASSLGHTVLFF.

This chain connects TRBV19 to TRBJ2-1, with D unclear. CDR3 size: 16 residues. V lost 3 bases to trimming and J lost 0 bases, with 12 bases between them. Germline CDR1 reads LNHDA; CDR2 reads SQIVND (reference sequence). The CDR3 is CASSMVRADSYNEQFF. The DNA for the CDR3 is TGTGCCAGTAGTATGGTCCGAGCCGACTCCTACAATGAGCAGTTCTTC.

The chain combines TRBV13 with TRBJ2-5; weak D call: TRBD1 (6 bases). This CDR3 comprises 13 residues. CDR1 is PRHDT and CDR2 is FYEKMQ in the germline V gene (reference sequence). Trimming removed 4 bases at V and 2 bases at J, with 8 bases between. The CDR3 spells CASSWTVQETQYF. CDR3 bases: TGTGCCAGCAGCTGGACAGTTCAAGAGACCCAGTACTTC.

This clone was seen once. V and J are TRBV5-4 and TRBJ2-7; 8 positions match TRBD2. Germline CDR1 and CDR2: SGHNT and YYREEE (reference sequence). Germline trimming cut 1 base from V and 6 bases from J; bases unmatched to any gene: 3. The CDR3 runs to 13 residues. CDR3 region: CASSLSGGFEQYF. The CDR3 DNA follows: TGTGCCAGCAGCTTGTCGGGGGGGTTCGAGCAGTACTTC.

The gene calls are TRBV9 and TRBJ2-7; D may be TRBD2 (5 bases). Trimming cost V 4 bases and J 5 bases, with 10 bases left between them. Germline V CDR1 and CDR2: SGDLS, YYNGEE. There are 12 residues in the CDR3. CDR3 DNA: TGTGCCAGCAGCTCCCAGACTAACGAGCAGTACTTC. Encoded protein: CASSSQTNEQYF.

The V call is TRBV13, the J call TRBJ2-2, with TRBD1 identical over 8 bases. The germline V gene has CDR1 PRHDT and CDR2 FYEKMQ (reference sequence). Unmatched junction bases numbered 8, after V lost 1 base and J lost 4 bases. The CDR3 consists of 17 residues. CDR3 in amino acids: CASSLETGDGATGELFF. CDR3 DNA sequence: TGTGCCAGCAGCTTAGAGACAGGGGATGGGGCCACCGGGGAGCTGTTTTTT. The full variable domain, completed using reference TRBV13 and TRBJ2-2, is AAGVIQSPRHLIKEKRETATLKCYPIPRHDTVYWYQQGPGQDPQFLISFYEKMQSDKGSIPDRFSAQQFSDYHSELNMSSLELGDSALYFCASSLETGDGATGELFFGEGSRLTVL.

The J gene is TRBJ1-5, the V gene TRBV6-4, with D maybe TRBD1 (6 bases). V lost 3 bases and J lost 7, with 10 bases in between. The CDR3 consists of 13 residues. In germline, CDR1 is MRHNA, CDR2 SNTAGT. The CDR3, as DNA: TGTGCCAGCAGTGAAGGGCAGGGGCAGCCCCAGCATTTT. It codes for CASSEGQGQPQHF.

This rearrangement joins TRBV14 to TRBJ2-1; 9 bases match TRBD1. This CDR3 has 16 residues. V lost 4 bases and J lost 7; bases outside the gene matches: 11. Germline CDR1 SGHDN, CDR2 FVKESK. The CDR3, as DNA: TGTGCCAGCAGCCCCATCCGGGACAGGGTTGGGAATGAGCAGTTCTTC. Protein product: CASSPIRDRVGNEQFF.

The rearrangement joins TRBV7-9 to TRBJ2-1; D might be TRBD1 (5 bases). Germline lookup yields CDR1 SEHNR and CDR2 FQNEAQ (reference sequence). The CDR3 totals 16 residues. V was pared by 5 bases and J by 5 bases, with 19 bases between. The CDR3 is CASSNAREDVNNEQFF. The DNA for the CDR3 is TGTGCCAGCAGCAACGCCAGGGAAGATGTAAACAATGAGCAGTTCTTC.

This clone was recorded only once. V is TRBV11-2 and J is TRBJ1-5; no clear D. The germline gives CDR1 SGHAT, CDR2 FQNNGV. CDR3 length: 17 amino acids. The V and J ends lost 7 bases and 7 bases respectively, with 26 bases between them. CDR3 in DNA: TGTGCCAGCACCCTCTCGGGAGGAAGGGCTACCGGCCAGCCCCAGCATTTT. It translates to CASTLSGGRATGQPQHF. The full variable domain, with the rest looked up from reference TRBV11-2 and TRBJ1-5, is EAGVAQSPRYKIIEKRQSVAFWCNPISGHATLYWYQQILGQGPKLLIQFQNNGVVDDSQLPKDRFSAERLKGVDSTLKIQPAKLEDSAVYLCASTLSGGRATGQPQHFGDGTRLSIL.

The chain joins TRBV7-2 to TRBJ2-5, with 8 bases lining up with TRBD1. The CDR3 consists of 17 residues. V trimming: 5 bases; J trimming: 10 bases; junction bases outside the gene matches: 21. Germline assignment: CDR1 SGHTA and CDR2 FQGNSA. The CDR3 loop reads CASSTTGGRGRRMGQYF. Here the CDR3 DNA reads TGTGCCAGCAGCACCACAGGGGGACGGGGGAGGAGGATGGGCCAGTACTTC. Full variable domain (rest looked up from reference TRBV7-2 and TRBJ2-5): GAGVSQSPSNKVTEKGKDVELRCDPISGHTALYWYRQSLGQGLEFLIYFQGNSAPDKSGLPSDRFSAERTGGSVSTLTIQRTQQEDSAVYLCASSTTGGRGRRMGQYFGPGTRLLVL.

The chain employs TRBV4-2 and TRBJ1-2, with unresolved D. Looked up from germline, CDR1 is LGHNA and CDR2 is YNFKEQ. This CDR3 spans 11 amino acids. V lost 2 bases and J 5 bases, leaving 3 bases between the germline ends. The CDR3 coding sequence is TGTGCCAGCAGCCAACAGTATGGCTACACCTTC. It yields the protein CASSQQYGYTF.

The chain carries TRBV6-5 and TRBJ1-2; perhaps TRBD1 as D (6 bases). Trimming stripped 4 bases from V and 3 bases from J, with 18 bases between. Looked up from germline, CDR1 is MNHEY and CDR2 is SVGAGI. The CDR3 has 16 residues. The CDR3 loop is CASSSTTGRGDYGYTF. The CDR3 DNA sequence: TGTGCCAGCAGTTCAACGACAGGTCGAGGGGACTATGGCTACACCTTC.

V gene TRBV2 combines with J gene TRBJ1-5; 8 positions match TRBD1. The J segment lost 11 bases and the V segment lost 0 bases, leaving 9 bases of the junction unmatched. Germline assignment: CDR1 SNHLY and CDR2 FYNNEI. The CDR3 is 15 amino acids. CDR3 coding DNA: TGTGCCAGCAGTGAAGCGCTTGCAGGGGGCATCTCCCAGCATTTT. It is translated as CASSEALAGGISQHF.